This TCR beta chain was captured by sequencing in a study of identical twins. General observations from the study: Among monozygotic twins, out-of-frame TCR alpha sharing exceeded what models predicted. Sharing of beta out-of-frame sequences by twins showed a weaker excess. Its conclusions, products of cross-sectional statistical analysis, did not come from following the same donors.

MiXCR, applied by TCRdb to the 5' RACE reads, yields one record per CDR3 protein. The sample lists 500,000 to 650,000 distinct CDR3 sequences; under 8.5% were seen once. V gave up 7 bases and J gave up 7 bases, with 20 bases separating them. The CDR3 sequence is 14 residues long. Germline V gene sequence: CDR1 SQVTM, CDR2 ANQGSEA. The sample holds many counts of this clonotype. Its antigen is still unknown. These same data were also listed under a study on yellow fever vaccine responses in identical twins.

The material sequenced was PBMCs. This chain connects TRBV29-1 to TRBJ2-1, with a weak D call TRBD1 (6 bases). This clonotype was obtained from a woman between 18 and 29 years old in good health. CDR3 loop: CSGTEAGVSNEQFF. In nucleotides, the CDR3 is TGCAGCGGGACCGAGGCAGGGGTTAGTAATGAGCAGTTCTTC.